This is a list of T cell receptor beta chains from one sample in a study of T cell responses to AZD1222 COVID-19 vaccine. TCRdb's table, derived via immunoSEQ multiplex PCR, lists solely in-frame clones and lacks some. There are about 140,000 clones in the sample; more than 85% occur only once, and about 3% lies in the top ten. The sequenced sample was peripheral blood, obtained on day 0 of AZD1222 vaccination. The receptor set was obtained from an adult in good health. Both conserved end residues are trimmed from each CDR3. Each record gives: J gene, V gene, CDR3 protein.

>TRBJ1-2|TRBV20-1
SAMGSYGYT
>TRBJ2-2|TRBV6-5
ASIFERNTGELF
>TRBJ1-1|TRBV27
ASREDSIAEAF
>TRBJ1-1|TRBV23-1
ATNLVSRGIITEAF
>TRBJ1-2|TRBV5-8
ASSLAGGYSLGNYGYT
>TRBJ2-1|TRBV2
ASRETLAEGVNEQF
>TRBJ1-2|TRBV29-1
SFDAGVHGYT
>TRBJ1-2|TRBV9
ASSGGGRGLYGYT
>TRBJ1-1|TRBV4-1
ASSQVDNTEAF
>TRBJ2-3|TRBV7-9
ASSLAVSSTDTQY
>TRBJ2-7|TRBV11-2
ASSFDSLSGGLYEQY
>TRBJ2-3|TRBV5-1
ASSYGLSPDTQY
>TRBJ1-1|TRBV4-2
ASSQEASGGGNTEAF
>TRBJ2-3|TRBV9
ASSAGGTAQY
>TRBJ2-1|TRBV9
ASSVGRVNEQF
>TRBJ1-3|TRBV9
ASSVAGGRGNTIY
>TRBJ1-3|TRBV5-1
ASSPSVSGNTIY
>TRBJ1-6|TRBV5-1
ASSLAAGTNSPLH
>TRBJ2-3|TRBV11-2
ASSSSPTDTQY
>TRBJ1-3|TRBV7-2
ASSLILGQPRSGNTIY
>TRBJ2-5|TRBV6-2/TRBV6-3
ASSYSIETQY
>TRBJ1-2|TRBV7-9
ASSFHGSFNYGYT
>TRBJ1-1|TRBV15
ATSLKMNTEAF
>TRBJ2-5|TRBV7-3
ASSLHSQETQY
>TRBJ2-5|TRBV5-6
ASSSPGLAGETQY
>TRBJ2-7|TRBV5-1
ASSRSGGLSSGEQY
>TRBJ1-1|TRBV5-4
ASSSQLGGVTEAF
>TRBJ2-7|TRBV9
ASSGLPGGEQY
>TRBJ2-4|TRBV4-3
ASSQDHPGGVRNIQY
>TRBJ1-2|TRBV6-5
ASRPSPGGRGYT
>TRBJ1-3|TRBV9
ASSVAGVGNTIY